The text below deals with one T cell receptor beta chain. What it recognizes is unknown. These data are taken from a study of CD4 T cells in relation to SARS-CoV-2 and coronaviruses. Study in general: Negative control cultures got HIV-1 Nef peptides or no peptide.

The unexposed donors gave CD4+ T cells in 2011-2018, prior to COVID-19. CD4+ T cells were isolated from the cells after roughly 11 days of culture. Germline CDR1 MNHEY, CDR2 SVGEGT. The length of the CDR3 is 14 residues. The ends were cut back, 5 bases at V and 5 bases at J, with 13 bases in the middle. Some clones are missing from TCRdb's copy, which holds only in-frame ones; the method was immunoSEQ multiplex PCR. Of tens of thousands of clones listed, about 80% were seen once; the top ten hold approximately 14%. The source of this sequence is a human donor in good health. Sequenced input: CD4+ T cells from PBMCs, cultured in vitro. This chain connects TRBV6-2 or TRBV6-3 to TRBJ1-5, with D possibly matching TRBD1 (6 bases). The CDR3 sequence is CASSLDSPDQPQHF. CDR3 nucleotides: TGTGCCAGCAGTCTGGACAGTCCCGATCAGCCCCAGCATTTT.